Listed below are T cell receptor beta chains from one sample, sequenced in a study of CD8 T cells in Susac syndrome. TCRdb re-called the immunoSEQ multiplex PCR reads through MiXCR, storing one row per CDR3 protein. The table has hundreds of thousands of distinct CDR3 sequences, around 83% seen once. The source material was CD8+ T cells from PBMCs. The receptors stem from a human donor with multiple sclerosis. Each CDR3 is given with its conserved first and last residue. D genes are given only for firm matches. Clone sizes are given selectively: once, few, many, or a class where the clone is expanded.

.	.	TRBJ2-1	TRBV9	CASSVEGNYNEQFF	TGTGCCAGCAGCGTAGAGGGCAATTACAATGAGCAGTTCTTC
TRBD1	.	TRBJ2-2	TRBV4-1	CASSQAGTGVLGELFF	TGCGCCAGCAGCCAAGCTGGGACAGGGGTGCTGGGGGAGCTGTTTTTT
.	.	TRBJ1-1	TRBV4-1	CASSQEMGGNTEAFF	TGCGCCAGCAGCCAAGAAATGGGGGGTAACACTGAAGCTTTCTTT
TRBD1	.	TRBJ2-7	TRBV7-6	CASGPGQGNEQYF	TGTGCCAGCGGCCCGGGACAGGGAAACGAGCAGTACTTC
TRBD1	.	TRBJ1-3	TRBV5-6	CASSYGTGLSSGNTIYF	TGTGCCAGCAGCTACGGGACAGGGTTAAGCTCTGGAAACACCATATATTTT
.	.	TRBJ2-1	TRBV29-1	CSVEMAYEQFF	TGCAGCGTTGAAATGGCCTATGAGCAGTTCTTC
.	.	TRBJ1-4	TRBV2	CASSEGRQWRTNEKLFF	TGTGCCAGCAGTGAAGGGCGGCAGTGGAGGACTAATGAAAAACTGTTTTTT
.	few	TRBJ2-7	TRBV7-6	CASSLAEGDPEQYF	TGTGCCAGCAGCTTAGCCGAGGGGGATCCCGAGCAGTACTTC
.	.	TRBJ2-3	TRBV27	CANGTYETDTQYF	TGTGCCAACGGCACTTATGAGACAGATACGCAGTATTTT
TRBD1	.	TRBJ1-4	TRBV3-1	CASSQPGQAEEKLFF	TGTGCCAGCAGCCAACCGGGACAGGCGGAGGAAAAACTGTTTTTT
.	once	TRBJ2-6	TRBV30	CAWRRRGWGANVLTF	TGTGCCTGGAGACGTCGGGGATGGGGGGCCAACGTCCTGACTTTC
.	.	TRBJ1-1	TRBV5-1	CASSLQPQIALNTEAFF	TGCGCCAGCAGCTTGCAGCCCCAAATCGCCTTGAACACTGAAGCTTTCTTT
TRBD1	.	TRBJ1-1	TRBV30	CAWEGQLNTEAFF	TGTGCCTGGGAGGGACAGCTGAACACTGAAGCTTTCTTT
.	.	TRBJ1-6	TRBV12-3/TRBV12-4	CASSRLDNNSPLHF	TGTGCCAGCAGTAGGCTAGACAATAATTCACCCCTCCACTTT
.	.	TRBJ1-1	TRBV2	CASSEVLVAEAFF	TGTGCCAGCAGTGAAGTTCTGGTGGCAGAAGCTTTCTTT
.	.	TRBJ2-5	TRBV12-3/TRBV12-4	CASSSRGEETQYF	TGTGCCAGCAGTTCCCGAGGAGAAGAGACCCAGTACTTC
.	.	TRBJ2-5	TRBV30	CAWEGLATQYF	TGTGCCTGGGAGGGGCTTGCGACCCAGTACTTC
TRBD2	.	TRBJ2-1	TRBV2	CASIGPLGLADYNEQFF	TGTGCCAGCATCGGCCCCCTGGGACTAGCGGACTACAATGAGCAGTTCTTC
TRBD2	.	TRBJ2-1	TRBV28	CASSWSLAGGRNEQFF	TGTGCCAGCAGTTGGTCCCTAGCGGGAGGACGGAATGAGCAGTTCTTC
.	few	TRBJ2-2	TRBV27	CASSFADTGELFF	TGTGCCAGCAGTTTTGCGGACACCGGGGAGCTGTTTTTT
.	.	TRBJ2-3	TRBV6-1	CASSVAAYSTDTQYF	TGTGCCAGCAGTGTAGCGGCGTATAGCACAGATACGCAGTATTTT
.	.	TRBJ2-7	TRBV12-3/TRBV12-4	CASSPHRGGYEQYF	TGTGCCAGCAGTCCCCACAGGGGAGGATACGAGCAGTACTTC
.	few	TRBJ2-7	TRBV20-1	CSARALGRPSSYEQYF	TGCAGTGCTAGGGCGTTAGGCAGACCAAGCTCCTACGAGCAGTACTTC
.	once	TRBJ2-6	TRBV7-9	CASSLDDSISGANVLTF	TGTGCCAGCAGCTTAGATGACAGTATCTCTGGGGCCAACGTCCTGACTTTC
.	.	TRBJ2-5	TRBV20-1	CSARQISETQYF	TGCAGTGCTAGGCAAATTTCAGAGACCCAGTACTTC
.	.	TRBJ2-7	TRBV4-1	CASSQDRTSYEQYF	TGCGCCAGCAGCCAGGACCGTACCTCCTACGAGCAGTACTTC
.	.	TRBJ2-7	TRBV7-6	CASSLEATALYEQYF	TGTGCCAGCAGCTTAGAGGCCACAGCTCTCTACGAGCAGTACTTC
.	.	TRBJ2-3	TRBV27	CASSSIRDIRTDTQYF	TGTGCCAGCAGTTCCATTCGGGACATCCGCACAGATACGCAGTATTTT
TRBD2	.	TRBJ2-1	TRBV20-1	CSAGTSESSYNEQFF	TGCAGTGCCGGGACTAGCGAGAGCTCCTACAATGAGCAGTTCTTC
.	.	TRBJ2-1	TRBV6-4	CASSVMGAEAYNEQFF	TGTGCCAGCAGTGTGATGGGGGCGGAGGCCTACAATGAGCAGTTCTTC
.	.	TRBJ2-7	TRBV19	CASTNSAYEQYF	TGTGCCAGTACCAATAGCGCCTACGAGCAGTACTTC
TRBD1	.	TRBJ2-3	TRBV12-5	CASGPGQATDTQYF	TGTGCTAGTGGTCCGGGACAGGCCACAGATACGCAGTATTTT
TRBD2	.	TRBJ2-1	TRBV27	CASIPGLDSNEQFF	TGTGCCAGCATCCCGGGACTAGATAGTAATGAGCAGTTCTTC
.	.	TRBJ2-1	TRBV20-1	CSATSYSSSYNEQFF	TGCAGTGCTACCTCTTACTCCAGCTCCTACAATGAGCAGTTCTTC
TRBD1	.	TRBJ2-6	TRBV6-5	CATSGGSGANVLTF	TGTGCCACCTCAGGGGGCTCTGGGGCCAACGTCCTGACTTTC
.	.	TRBJ2-6	TRBV11-2	CASSSPGANVLTF	TGTGCCAGCAGCTCTCCTGGGGCCAACGTCCTGACTTTC
.	once	TRBJ2-3	TRBV9	CASSVRLTDTQYF	TGTGCCAGCAGCGTAAGGTTAACAGATACGCAGTATTTT
TRBD1	.	TRBJ2-1	TRBV27	CASSLRGPVKQFF	TGTGCCAGCAGTTTAAGGGGGCCCGTGAAGCAGTTCTTC
.	once	TRBJ2-7	TRBV12-5	CASGLVDSPYEQYF	TGTGCTAGTGGTTTGGTTGACAGCCCCTACGAGCAGTACTTC
.	.	TRBJ2-3	TRBV2	CASKGTFSTDTQYF	TGTGCCAGCAAGGGGACATTTAGCACAGATACGCAGTATTTT
TRBD2	few	TRBJ2-4	TRBV7-9	CASSPRASGGPAKNIQYF	TGTGCCAGCAGCCCCCGGGCTAGCGGGGGGCCCGCCAAAAACATTCAGTACTTC
.	.	TRBJ1-5	TRBV30	CAWSPGDQPQHF	TGTGCCTGGAGTCCGGGGGATCAGCCCCAGCATTTT
.	once	TRBJ2-7	TRBV2	CASSELTESSYEQYF	TGTGCCAGCAGTGAACTGACGGAGAGCTCCTACGAGCAGTACTTC
.	.	TRBJ2-3	TRBV30	CAWSGRLEADTQYF	TGTGCCTGGAGTGGGAGGCTAGAAGCAGATACGCAGTATTTT
.	.	TRBJ2-1	TRBV12-3/TRBV12-4	CASTLGEEPYNEQFF	TGTGCCAGCACCCTTGGGGAGGAGCCTTACAATGAGCAGTTCTTC
TRBD1	.	TRBJ1-2	TRBV14	CASSQDPGQGMTKSGYTF	TGTGCCAGCAGCCAAGACCCCGGACAGGGGATGACTAAGTCAGGCTACACCTTC
TRBD1	.	TRBJ2-2	TRBV12-3/TRBV12-4	CASSFSGQKPTGELFF	TGTGCCAGCAGTTTTTCGGGACAGAAGCCCACCGGGGAGCTGTTTTTT
.	.	TRBJ2-7	TRBV28	CASSKGIYEQYF	TGTGCCAGCAGCAAGGGCATCTACGAGCAGTACTTC
.	.	TRBJ2-1	TRBV5-6	CASSLRQHPYNEQFF	TGTGCCAGCAGCTTGAGACAGCACCCCTACAATGAGCAGTTCTTC
.	.	TRBJ2-1	TRBV14	CASSLRTEGLGYNEQFF	TGTGCCAGCAGCTTACGGACGGAGGGGTTGGGGTACAATGAGCAGTTCTTC
TRBD2	.	TRBJ2-7	TRBV4-1	CASSQGPGLAVYEQYF	TGCGCCAGCAGCCAAGGCCCGGGACTAGCGGTCTACGAGCAGTACTTC
TRBD1	.	TRBJ1-2	TRBV30	CAWRDTGEFGYTF	TGTGCCTGGAGGGACACAGGGGAGTTTGGCTACACCTTC
.	few	TRBJ2-4	TRBV6-2/TRBV6-3	CASSYSRSTLAKNIQYF	TGTGCCAGCAGTTACAGCAGGAGCACTTTGGCCAAAAACATTCAGTACTTC
.	.	TRBJ2-7	TRBV14	CASSQEYYEQYF	TGTGCCAGCAGCCAAGAGTACTACGAGCAGTACTTC
.	.	TRBJ2-7	TRBV9	CASSVVSRQAYEQYF	TGTGCCAGCAGCGTAGTGTCCCGACAGGCCTACGAGCAGTACTTC
TRBD1	.	TRBJ1-5	TRBV6-1	CASSIQGVGQPQHF	TGTGCCAGCAGCATACAGGGGGTGGGACAGCCCCAGCATTTT
.	.	TRBJ1-2	TRBV12-3/TRBV12-4	CASSSPPGVDF	TGTGCCAGCAGTAGTCCCCCGGGAGTCGACTTC